The rows below give T cell receptor beta chains drawn from one sample of a study of cytomegalovirus exposure and HLA in healthy donors. Method: immunoSEQ multiplex PCR; TCRdb's copy keeps in-frame clones and lacks some. Of roughly 140,000 clones in the sample, about 85% are singletons; the top ten hold less than 2.5%. The sample taken for sequencing was PBMCs. All receptors come from a woman aged 18-29 years in good health and CMV-seronegative. Both conserved end residues are part of each CDR3. D genes are given only for firm matches. Clone size, where shown, is once, few, many, or a class for clones that have expanded.

abundance	d_gene	j_gene	len	v_gene	CDR3nt	CDR3aa
NA	NA	TRBJ1-2	16	TRBV7-2	TGTGCCAGCACCCAACTAGGTAGGGCGACTAGCTATGGCTACACCTTC	CASTQLGRATSYGYTF
NA	NA	TRBJ1-2	16	TRBV7-9	TGTGCCAGCAGCTTCCCAGGAGGGGATCATGGCTATGGCTACACCTTC	CASSFPGGDHGYGYTF
NA	NA	TRBJ1-2	13	TRBV7-9	TGTGCCAGCAGCTTACAGGGGATCTGGGGCTACACCTTC	CASSLQGIWGYTF
NA	NA	TRBJ1-4	15	TRBV30	TGTGCCTGGAGCCCCTCGTGGGCGGGGGATGAAAAACTGTTTTTT	CAWSPSWAGDEKLFF
NA	NA	TRBJ1-2	14	TRBV4-1	TGCGCCAGCAGCCAATTCGGACAGTTATGGGGCTACACCTTC	CASSQFGQLWGYTF
few	NA	TRBJ1-2	12	TRBV5-5	TGTGCCAGCACTCTGGACAGCTATGGCTACACCTTC	CASTLDSYGYTF
NA	NA	TRBJ2-1	15	TRBV7-9	TGTGCCAGCAGCCTAGTTGGGAGCTCCTACAATGAGCAGTTCTTC	CASSLVGSSYNEQFF
NA	TRBD2	TRBJ2-7	12	TRBV2	TGTGCCAGCTGGCTAGCGGGAGTCGAGCAGTACTTC	CASWLAGVEQYF
NA	TRBD2	TRBJ2-7	14	TRBV15	TGTGCTACCAGTATTGGCGGGAGCTCCTACGAGCAGTACTTC	CATSIGGSSYEQYF
once	TRBD1	TRBJ1-5	15	TRBV2	TGTGCCAGCAGTGACCCGGGACAGAAGAATCAGCCCCAGCATTTT	CASSDPGQKNQPQHF
NA	NA	TRBJ2-1	14	TRBV6-5	TGTGCCAGCAGTTACTCGAGGCCATACAATGAGCAGTTCTTC	CASSYSRPYNEQFF
NA	TRBD2	TRBJ2-1	15	TRBV7-2	TGTGCCAGCAGCTTATCCCTAGCGGAGTACAATGAGCAGTTCTTC	CASSLSLAEYNEQFF
NA	TRBD2	TRBJ2-5	14	TRBV5-4	TGTGCCAGCAGACTAGCGGGAGGGCGAGAGACCCAGTACTTC	CASRLAGGRETQYF
NA	TRBD2	TRBJ2-1	15	TRBV7-8	TGTGCCAGCGGGAATGTGGTAGCGGGTTACAATGAGCAGTTCTTC	CASGNVVAGYNEQFF
NA	NA	TRBJ1-3	15	TRBV5-5	TGTGCCAGCAGCTTCCAAGGGGGTTCTGGAAACACCATATATTTT	CASSFQGGSGNTIYF
NA	NA	TRBJ1-6	12	TRBV30	TGTGCCTGGAGTCAGGGTAAGGCACCCCTCCACTTT	CAWSQGKAPLHF
NA	NA	TRBJ1-2	11	TRBV28	TGTGCCAGCGCCTTGACTCCCCGTATCGACTTC	CASALTPRIDF
NA	NA	TRBJ2-2	15	TRBV18	TGTGCCAGCTCACCCCCAGGGTGGAACACCGGGGAGCTGTTTTTT	CASSPPGWNTGELFF
NA	NA	TRBJ2-3	17	TRBV7-3	TGTGCCAGCAGCTTAAACGCGGCGCAGCTTAGCACAGATACGCAGTATTTT	CASSLNAAQLSTDTQYF
NA	TRBD2	TRBJ2-3	16	TRBV7-8	TGTGCCAGCAGCTCAAGGCTAGCGGGGGGTACAGATACGCAGTATTTT	CASSSRLAGGTDTQYF
NA	NA	TRBJ2-5	16	TRBV28	TGTGCCAGCAGTTTATTGGTAGCGGATCCTAGGGAGACCCAGTACTTC	CASSLLVADPRETQYF
NA	TRBD1	TRBJ1-3	15	TRBV30	TGTGCCTGGAGGCGGACAGGCAACTCTGGAAACACCATATATTTT	CAWRRTGNSGNTIYF
NA	TRBD2	TRBJ2-3	15	TRBV30	TGTGCCTGGAGTAGGGGCAGCGGGAGTTTGGATACGCAGTATTTT	CAWSRGSGSLDTQYF
NA	NA	TRBJ1-1	13	TRBV2	TGTGCCAGCATCCGGGGTTGGAACACTGAAGCTTTCTTT	CASIRGWNTEAFF
NA	NA	TRBJ2-5	14	TRBV5-1	TGCGCCAGCAGAGGCCAGGGGCGGCAAGAGACCCAGTACTTC	CASRGQGRQETQYF
NA	NA	TRBJ1-2	15	TRBV18	TGTGCCAGCTCACGCTCTAATTCGGGGGTCTATGGCTACACCTTC	CASSRSNSGVYGYTF
NA	TRBD2	TRBJ2-1	18	TRBV5-4	TGTGCCAGCAGCCCAGGGACTAGCGGGAGTAACGCCTACAATGAGCAGTTCTTC	CASSPGTSGSNAYNEQFF
many	TRBD2	TRBJ2-2	19	TRBV5-5	TGTGCCAGCAGCCCACAGGGACTAGCGGGGCGTTCGGACACCGGGGAGCTGTTTTTT	CASSPQGLAGRSDTGELFF
NA	TRBD2	TRBJ2-1	16	TRBV28	TGTGCCAGCAGTGGACTAGCGGGACAATCCCACCGCGAGCAGTTCTTC	CASSGLAGQSHREQFF
once	TRBD2	TRBJ2-2	19	TRBV28	TGTGCCAGCAGTCTGAGGGGACTAGCGGACCAGGGCAGCACCGGGGAGCTGTTTTTT	CASSLRGLADQGSTGELFF
NA	NA	TRBJ1-1	18	TRBV7-9	TGTGCCAGCAGCCGAATACCCTTTGATGGAGTTTCGAACACTGAAGCTTTCTTT	CASSRIPFDGVSNTEAFF
NA	NA	TRBJ1-2	13	TRBV28	TGTGCCAGCAGCCGGGGCGGGAGCTATGGCTACACCTTC	CASSRGGSYGYTF
NA	NA	TRBJ2-1	18	TRBV29-1	TGCAGCGTTGAGGGTCCCCGTGTCAAAAGGGGTCCCTACAATGAGCAGTTCTTC	CSVEGPRVKRGPYNEQFF
NA	TRBD1	TRBJ2-2	16	TRBV5-1	TGCGCCAGCAGCTTGGTTAGGGGGCGCGACACCGGGGAGCTGTTTTTT	CASSLVRGRDTGELFF
few	TRBD2	TRBJ2-3	17	TRBV9	TGTGCCAGCAGCGTAGGGGTAGCGGGGGATAGCACAGATACGCAGTATTTT	CASSVGVAGDSTDTQYF
NA	NA	TRBJ2-5	14	TRBV14	TGTGCCAGCAGCCAACGGGTCAGCCAAGAGACCCAGTACTTC	CASSQRVSQETQYF
NA	NA	TRBJ2-7	14	TRBV4-3	TGCGCCAGCAGCCCCAAGGAGGGAGTGGGGGAGCAGTACTTC	CASSPKEGVGEQYF
once	TRBD1	TRBJ1-2	14	TRBV5-6	TGTGCCAGCAGGAGACAGGGGAGGGTGCTTGGCTACACCTTC	CASRRQGRVLGYTF
NA	TRBD1	TRBJ2-7	14	TRBV4-1	TGCGCCAGCAGCCACCCAGGGGGCGTCTACGAGCAGTACTTC	CASSHPGGVYEQYF
NA	TRBD1	TRBJ2-7	14	TRBV5-1	TGCGCCAGCAGCTCAGGGACAGGGTCGAGCGAGCAGTACTTC	CASSSGTGSSEQYF
NA	TRBD2	TRBJ2-3	15	TRBV5-4	TGTGCCAGCAGCTTGACTAGCGGGCCCACAGATACGCAGTATTTT	CASSLTSGPTDTQYF
NA	TRBD1	TRBJ1-2	12	TRBV7-9	TGTTCCAGCAGCTGGGACAGGGGGCGCTACACCTTC	CSSSWDRGRYTF
NA	NA	TRBJ2-1	12	TRBV6-6	TGTGCCAGCAGGCCGACTAGTCATGAGCAGTTCTTC	CASRPTSHEQFF
NA	NA	TRBJ2-5	11	TRBV30	TGTGCCTGGAGTGAGAGAGAGACCCAGTACTTC	CAWSERETQYF
NA	NA	TRBJ2-3	14	TRBV9	TGTGCCAGCAGCCCGGGGGACGTGGGAGATACGCAGTATTTT	CASSPGDVGDTQYF
NA	TRBD1	TRBJ1-2	14	TRBV28	TGTGCCAGCAGCGATACAGGGGGCGCGGGTGGCTACACCTTC	CASSDTGGAGGYTF
once	TRBD2	TRBJ2-2	16	TRBV2	TGTGCCAGCAGTGAAACTAGCGGGAGGGCGGGCGGGGAGCTGTTTTTT	CASSETSGRAGGELFF
NA	TRBD1	TRBJ2-1	14	TRBV10-3	TGTGCCATCAATCCCGCAGGGGGATACAATGAGCAGTTCTTC	CAINPAGGYNEQFF
NA	NA	TRBJ2-1	13	TRBV7-9	TGTGCCAGCAGCTTCCGCGGGAACAATGAGCAGTTCTTC	CASSFRGNNEQFF
NA	NA	TRBJ2-3	13	TRBV30	TGTGCCTGGATGAGGGGGACGACAGATACGCAGTATTTT	CAWMRGTTDTQYF
NA	TRBD2	TRBJ2-3	16	TRBV12-5	TGTGCTAGTGGTTTGACTAGCGGGGGGGTGCTCGGTACGCAGTATTTT	CASGLTSGGVLGTQYF
NA	TRBD1	TRBJ1-5	15	TRBV28	TGTGCCAGCACCCAACTTCGACAGGGAAGACAGCCCCAGCATTTT	CASTQLRQGRQPQHF
few	NA	TRBJ1-2	15	TRBV5-8	TGTGCCAGCAGCATAGGGACGGGAGTCAACTATGGCTACACCTTC	CASSIGTGVNYGYTF
NA	NA	TRBJ2-7	16	TRBV28	TGTGCCAGCAGTTTCCCGCTTGAGCGGAGGTCCTACGAGCAGTACTTC	CASSFPLERRSYEQYF
NA	NA	TRBJ2-3	16	TRBV7-3	TGTGCCAGCAGCCTCGGAGGGGGGGCTAGCACAGATACGCAGTATTTT	CASSLGGGASTDTQYF
NA	NA	TRBJ1-4	14	TRBV5-1	TGCGCCAGCAGCCAGACGGGGGAGCGCGAAAAACTGTTTTTT	CASSQTGEREKLFF
NA	NA	TRBJ1-5	17	TRBV10-1	TGCGCCAGCAGTGAGCCGATGACAGGAGAAGCCGATCAGCCCCAGCATTTT	CASSEPMTGEADQPQHF